This T cell receptor beta chain was documented in a study of cytomegalovirus exposure and HLA in healthy donors. The PCR had 60 Vbeta and 13 Jbeta primers. Sequencing was performed with immunoSEQ multiplex PCR; in TCRdb, only in-frame clones are kept and a portion is missing. The sample carries some 90,000 clones, 65% to 85% recorded once. Trimming removed 6 bases at V and 5 bases at J, with 20 bases between. Germline lookup yields CDR1 MNHEY and CDR2 SMNVEV (reference sequence). The length of the CDR3 is 15 residues. The study, taken as a whole, reports: The authors listed around 150 TCR beta chains as cytomegalovirus-associated. As immune exposure information, only CMV serostatus was available. The study dropped some indistinguishable V segments, TRBV6-2 and TRBV6-3 among them. Compared with the approximately 680-donor mean, an Asian-associated ancestry cluster reportedly had fewer N-insertions, according to a later analysis.

Concerning this clone itself: Its antigen remains unknown.

The rearrangement joins TRBV27 to TRBJ2-7; a possible D gene is TRBD1 (5 bases). This TCR came from a man over 45 in good health and CMV-seronegative. Sample: PBMCs. The CDR3 spells CASSSTWQGGNEQYF. The DNA of the CDR3 is TGTGCCAGCAGCTCTACGTGGCAGGGTGGGAACGAGCAGTACTTC.